This T cell receptor beta chain was retrieved from a study of blood T cell repertoires in COVID-19. This clone was recorded once. V dropped 4 bases and J dropped 11 bases, with 14 bases sitting between them. The CDR3 consists of 12 residues. Germline CDR1 reads LGHDT; CDR2 reads YNNKEL (reference sequence). Data came from immunoSEQ multiplex PCR; TCRdb stores just in-frame clones and leaves some out. The table includes 400,000 to 450,000 clones, roughly 90% detected once. Sequenced input: peripheral blood. The chain combines TRBV3-1 (or the pseudogene TRBV3-2) with TRBJ1-1; D may be TRBD1 (6 bases). This receptor was obtained from a middle-aged woman with COVID-19, enrolled during active disease. The CDR3 spells CASSRGGAVAFF. Written as DNA, the CDR3 is TGTGCCAGCAGCCGAGGGGGGGCCGTGGCTTTCTTT.